The present T cell receptor (beta chain) was sequenced within a study of cytomegalovirus exposure and HLA in healthy donors. Study observations and caveats: According to an earlier analysis, most TCR beta V segments yielded productive rearrangements about 87% or about 30% of the time. The authors reported that TCR beta sequences could predict HLA-A and HLA-B alleles. These predictions were accurate for most subjects in the first cohort. CMV serostatus was the sole immune exposure information available. TCR sequences were mostly rare, though some public TCRs occurred in many donors.

On this clone: What it binds is not known.

The CDR3 extends over 14 amino acids. The V gene end was trimmed by 3 bases and the J gene end by 1 base; junction bases not matched to a gene: 4. Looked up from germline, CDR1 is SGHRS and CDR2 is YFSETQ. Primers: 60 Vbeta forward and 13 Jbeta reverse. The table came from immunoSEQ multiplex PCR; TCRdb's copy has only in-frame clones and leaves some out. There are 100,000 to 150,000 clones in the sample, with around 2.7% held by the top ten. The TCR was taken from a man aged 30 to 45 in good health and CMV-seronegative. This chain joins TRBV5-1 and TRBJ2-7; TRBD2 matches 7 bases. The material sequenced was PBMCs. The DNA of the CDR3 is TGCGCCAGCAGCTCCCCGGGACTATCCTACGAGCAGTACTTC. It translates to CASSSPGLSYEQYF. Full variable domain (missing parts from reference TRBV5-1 and TRBJ2-7): KAGVTQTPRYLIKTRGQQVTLSCSPISGHRSVSWYQQTPGQGLQFLFEYFSETQRNKGNFPGRFSGRQFSNSRSEMNVSTLELGDSALYLCASSSPGLSYEQYFGPGTRLTVT.